This T cell receptor (beta chain) was identified during a study of neurological immune-mediated disorders. Using its own MiXCR run on the 5' RACE reads, TCRdb lists one record per CDR3 protein. The sample includes fewer than 50,000 distinct CDR3 sequences, about 13% seen only once; the top ten take 9%. The sample's time point: longitudinal time-point 3. Study conclusions and caveats: Healthy controls had more TCR clonal expansion than multiple sclerosis, which showed the least, whereas HTLV-1-associated myelopathy showed the most.

This clonotype has a count of ten or more. What it binds is unknown. Looked up from germline, CDR1 is SEHNR and CDR2 is FQNEAQ (reference sequence). V lost 5 bases, J lost 3 bases, and 8 bases lay in between. This CDR3 is built from 14 residues. The specimen was PBMCs. This chain links TRBV7-9 with TRBJ2-6; D is unclear. The source of this sequence is a male donor with HTLV-1-associated myelopathy (HAM/TSP). CDR3 region: CASSNHNGANVLTF. The CDR3 DNA reads TGTGCCAGCAGCAACCACAATGGGGCCAACGTCCTGACTTTC.